These 15 T cell receptor beta chains came from one sample sequenced in a study of T cell responses to AZD1222 COVID-19 vaccine. Measured with immunoSEQ multiplex PCR; TCRdb has only the in-frame clones, and not every one. In the table there are approximately 100,000 clones, 87% of which are singletons. The material sequenced was peripheral blood, taken on day 0 of AZD1222 vaccination. The receptors were sampled from an adult in good health.

The rearrangement joins TRBV28 to TRBJ1-4, with 7 nucleotides matching TRBD1. The V gene's germline CDR1 is MDHEN and CDR2 SYDVKM. CDR3 length equals 11 residues. Here the CDR3 DNA reads TGTGCGACCAGGGGGACTCCCTCCCTGTTTTTT. Its protein is CATRGTPSLFF. Variable domain in full (rest from reference TRBV28 and TRBJ1-4): DVKVTQSSRYLVKRTGEKVFLECVQDMDHENMFWYRQDPGLGLRLIYFSYDVKMKEKGDIPEGYSVSREKKERFSLILESASTNQTSMYLCATRGTPSLFFGSGTQLSVL.

V and J are TRBV3-1 (or the pseudogene TRBV3-2) and TRBJ2-3; no clear D. The CDR3 sequence is 14 residues long. V lost 2 bases and J lost 3, with 9 bases in between. Germline V gives CDR1 LGHDT, CDR2 YNNKEL (reference sequence). This CDR3 is CASSQRQLTDTQYF. For the CDR3, the DNA is TGTGCCAGCAGCCAAAGGCAGCTAACAGATACGCAGTATTTT.

The chain is built from TRBV28 and TRBJ2-2; D might be TRBD1 (5 bases). The germline V gene encodes CDR1 MDHEN and CDR2 SYDVKM. V was cut by 2 bases and J by 4 bases, with 8 bases left in between. The CDR3 runs 14 residues. The CDR3 loop is CASSLRGGTGELFF. The DNA of the CDR3 is TGTGCCAGCAGTTTAAGGGGCGGCACCGGGGAGCTGTTTTTT.

The CDR3 DNA follows: TGTGCCAGCAGCTTTGGCCGCCTTAGGGGGGCTCCACCCCTCCACTTT. It is translated as CASSFGRLRGAPPLHF. The chain carries TRBV5-8 and TRBJ1-6; possible D gene TRBD1, 6 bases. There are 16 residues in the CDR3. Germline V gene data show CDR1 as SGHTS and CDR2 as YDEGEE. The V gene lost 2 bases and the J gene lost 11 bases, with 20 bases spanning the gap.

For this clone: Distinct nucleotide sequences in the sample also encode this CDR3. The rearrangement joins TRBV12-3 or TRBV12-4 to TRBJ2-7, with D unclear. V was trimmed by 2 bases and J by 1 base, leaving 6 bases between them. The CDR3 consists of 13 residues. CDR3 sequence reads: CASSLSVSYEQYF. CDR3 DNA sequence: TGTGCCAGCAGTTTAAGCGTATCCTACGAGCAGTACTTC.

This clone was observed a single time. The chain carries TRBV5-1 and TRBJ2-3, with 7 bases identical to TRBD1. V lost 4 bases to trimming and J lost 4 bases; unmatched junction nucleotides: 12. This CDR3 is 16 amino acids long. Per germline, CDR1 SGHRS and CDR2 YFSETQ. The CDR3, as DNA: TGCGCCAGCAGCGCTCCGAAGGGGGCGAAGGCAGATACGCAGTATTTT. This gives the protein CASSAPKGAKADTQYF.

This chain links TRBV3-1 (or the pseudogene TRBV3-2) with TRBJ1-2; TRBD1 matches at 9 bases. The length of the CDR3 is 16 residues. V gave up 4 bases and J gave up 4 bases; unmatched junction bases: 10. Per germline, CDR1 LGHDT and CDR2 YNNKEL (reference sequence). CDR3 in amino acids: CASSPSDRGFGYGYTF. As DNA, the CDR3 is TGTGCCAGCAGCCCTTCGGACAGGGGCTTTGGCTATGGCTACACCTTC.

This clone was seen a few times. V and J are TRBV9 and TRBJ1-6, with D unresolved. The CDR3 runs 16 residues. Germline assignment: CDR1 SGDLS and CDR2 YYNGEE. Trimming stripped 0 bases from V and 6 bases from J, with 13 bases between. Written as DNA, the CDR3 is TGTGCCAGCAGCGTAGTATTTTCTCGGGTTAATTCACCCCTCCACTTT. As protein: CASSVVFSRVNSPLHF.

CDR3 sequence (DNA): TGTGCCAGCAGCTTAAAGGGGCCCAACTATGGCTACACCTTC. It yields the protein CASSLKGPNYGYTF. The rearrangement joins TRBV7-3 to TRBJ1-2, with D perhaps TRBD1 (5 bases). Looked up from germline, CDR1 is SGHTA and CDR2 is FQGTGA. This CDR3 spans 14 amino acids. Trimming took off 1 base at V and 2 bases at J, with 8 bases between the two ends.

The chain joins TRBV3-1 (or the pseudogene TRBV3-2) to TRBJ2-3; D not certain. Germline CDR1 is LGHDT and CDR2 is YNNKEL (reference sequence). Trimming shortened V by 1 base and J by 3 bases, and 2 bases separated the two germline ends. The CDR3 has 12 residues. CDR3 protein: CASSQVTDTQYF. The CDR3 DNA sequence: TGTGCCAGCAGCCAAGTAACAGATACGCAGTATTTT.

V is TRBV11-2 and J is TRBJ1-2, with D possibly TRBD1 on 5 matching bases. Trimming stripped 8 bases from V and 2 bases from J, with 15 bases between. CDR3 length equals 14 residues. Per the germline V gene, CDR1 is SGHAT and CDR2 is FQNNGV. CDR3 sequence: CASRSDKGNYGYTF. CDR3 nucleotide sequence: TGTGCCAGCCGCTCGGACAAGGGGAACTATGGCTACACCTTC.

The V call is TRBV15, the J call TRBJ2-3, with D uncertain. The CDR3 has 16 amino acids. V lost 0 bases and J 1 base, leaving 11 bases between the germline ends. From germline, CDR1 is LNHNV and CDR2 YYDKDF (reference sequence). The CDR3 region has the DNA TGTGCCACCAGCAGAGATCGGGCCCTCGGCACAGATACGCAGTATTTT. It is translated as CATSRDRALGTDTQYF.

This chain connects TRBV7-9 to TRBJ2-5; D uncertain. This CDR3 is 14 amino acids long. V dropped 3 bases and J dropped 4 bases, with 12 bases sitting between them. CDR1 is SEHNR and CDR2 is FQNEAQ in the germline V gene (reference sequence). The CDR3, as DNA: TGTGCCAGCAGCTTGCCAGTCCTAATAGAGACCCAGTACTTC. Translating it yields CASSLPVLIETQYF.

V usage is TRBV19 and J usage is TRBJ2-7; D is ambiguous. This CDR3 is 15 amino acids long. Germline lookup yields CDR1 LNHDA and CDR2 SQIVND (reference sequence). V lost 6 bases to trimming and J lost 5 bases, with 20 bases between them. The chain's CDR3 is CASSLLSVGQDEQYF. The DNA of the CDR3 is TGTGCCAGTAGCCTGCTCTCAGTTGGGCAGGACGAGCAGTACTTC.

The rearrangement links TRBV6-2 or TRBV6-3 to TRBJ2-1; D unresolved. In germline, CDR1 is MNHEY, CDR2 SVGEGT. This CDR3 has 11 amino acids. V was cut by 6 bases and J by 9 bases, with 9 bases left in between. This CDR3 reads CASSLGPEQFF. DNA of the CDR3: TGTGCCAGCAGCCTCGGACCTGAGCAGTTCTTC.